The entry below describes one T cell receptor (beta chain). V lost 4 bases and J lost 5, with 9 bases in between. The length of the CDR3 is 12 residues. Per germline, CDR1 PRHDT and CDR2 FYEKMQ (reference sequence). Sequenced by immunoSEQ multiplex PCR; TCRdb stores in-frame clones only, minus some. The sample lists about 300,000 clones, roughly 88% occurring once. The entry originates in a study of blood T cell repertoires in COVID-19. The chain uses TRBV13 and TRBJ2-7; D is unresolved. This sequence originates from a woman aged 25 to 45 who had recovered from COVID-19. The sequenced sample consisted of peripheral blood. The CDR3 loop reads CASSSTRHEQYF. In DNA, the CDR3 is TGTGCCAGCAGCTCTACTCGCCACGAGCAGTACTTC.